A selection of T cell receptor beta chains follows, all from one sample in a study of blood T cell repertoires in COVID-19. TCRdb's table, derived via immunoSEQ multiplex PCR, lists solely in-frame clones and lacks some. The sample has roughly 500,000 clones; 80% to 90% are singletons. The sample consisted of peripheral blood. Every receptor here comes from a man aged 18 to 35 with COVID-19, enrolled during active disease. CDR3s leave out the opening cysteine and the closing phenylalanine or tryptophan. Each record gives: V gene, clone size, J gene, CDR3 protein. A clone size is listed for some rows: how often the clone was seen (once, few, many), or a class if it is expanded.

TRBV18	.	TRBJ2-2	ASSPRATGELF
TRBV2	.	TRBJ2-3	ASSVQGITDTQY
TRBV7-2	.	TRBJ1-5	ATDFRGGVPQH
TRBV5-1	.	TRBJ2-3	ASSQRQGADTQY
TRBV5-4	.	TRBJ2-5	ASSQNRGMETQY
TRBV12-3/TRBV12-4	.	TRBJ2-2	ASSLAGGELF
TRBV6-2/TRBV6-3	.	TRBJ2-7	ASSYYLGGESSYEQY
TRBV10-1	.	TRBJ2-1	ASSGTSGSSYNEQF
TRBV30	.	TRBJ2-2	ASDRSTGELF
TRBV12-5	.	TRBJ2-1	ASVPSDRGYNEQF
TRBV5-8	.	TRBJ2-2	ASSPGQWNTGELF
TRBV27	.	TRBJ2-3	ASSASAGRTDTQY
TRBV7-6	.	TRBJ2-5	ASTLSGGAWETQY
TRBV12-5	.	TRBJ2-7	ASGQRISAYYEQY
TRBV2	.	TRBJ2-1	ASSEDGTSGYNEQF
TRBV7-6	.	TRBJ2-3	ASSHGGDTQY
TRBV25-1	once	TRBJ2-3	ASSDVFGGRFQY
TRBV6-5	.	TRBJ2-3	ASVRDTSTDTQY
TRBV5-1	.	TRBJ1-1	ASSRTGVQGNTEAF
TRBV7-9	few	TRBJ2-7	ASSLVAPLGEQY
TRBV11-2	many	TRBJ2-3	ASSSEGAPTDTQY
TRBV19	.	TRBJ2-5	ASSMNGGAQETQY
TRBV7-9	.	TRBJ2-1	ASSYRVAAGLSFEQF
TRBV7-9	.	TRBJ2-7	ASPRQSSYEQY
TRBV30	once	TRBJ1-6	AWSASQARGSPLH
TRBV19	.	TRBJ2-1	ASSATSGTYNEQF
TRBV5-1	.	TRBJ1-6	ASSLEGSSYNSPLH
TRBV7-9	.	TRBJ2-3	ASSLVSSGSTDTQY
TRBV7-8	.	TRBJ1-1	ASKGKMGPPNTEAF
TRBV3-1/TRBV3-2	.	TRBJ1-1	ASSLERDTEAF
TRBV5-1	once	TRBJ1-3	ASSLVTGSGNTIY
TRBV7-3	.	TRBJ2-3	ASSLSGGGVADTQY
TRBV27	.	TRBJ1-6	ASSPGTGLNSPLH
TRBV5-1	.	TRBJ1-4	ASSGDRNEKLF
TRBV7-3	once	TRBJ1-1	ASSPQGIAEAF
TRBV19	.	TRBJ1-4	ASRWRDPEKLF
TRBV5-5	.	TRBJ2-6	ASSFPQAGANVLT
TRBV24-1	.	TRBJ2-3	ATSDPTGPSTDTQY
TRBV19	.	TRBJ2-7	ASSIVEGGGYEQY
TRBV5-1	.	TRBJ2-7	ASSWTGVSYEQY
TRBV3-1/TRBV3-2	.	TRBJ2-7	ASSARGQGYEQY
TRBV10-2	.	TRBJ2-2	ASSTQTGPGELF
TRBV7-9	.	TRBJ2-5	ASSLALKETQY
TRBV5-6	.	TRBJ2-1	ASSALANEQF
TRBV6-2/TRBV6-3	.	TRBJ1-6	ASSRTGNDYNSPLH
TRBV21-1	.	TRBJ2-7	ASRDRVTNEQY
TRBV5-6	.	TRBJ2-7	ASSLAGGGGTYEQY
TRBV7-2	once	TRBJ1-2	ASSLPLTGRYT
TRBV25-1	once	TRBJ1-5	ASSDTDPGQPQH
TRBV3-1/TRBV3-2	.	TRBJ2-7	ASSPSSGTYEQY
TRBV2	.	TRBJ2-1	ATRLHNEQF
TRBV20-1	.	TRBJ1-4	SASRGGEKLF
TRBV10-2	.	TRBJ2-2	ASSELRGSYTGELF
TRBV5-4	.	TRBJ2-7	ASSSGQGPEQY
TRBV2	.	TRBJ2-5	ASSLPGGRETQY
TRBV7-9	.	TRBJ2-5	ASSPLAEYYQETQY